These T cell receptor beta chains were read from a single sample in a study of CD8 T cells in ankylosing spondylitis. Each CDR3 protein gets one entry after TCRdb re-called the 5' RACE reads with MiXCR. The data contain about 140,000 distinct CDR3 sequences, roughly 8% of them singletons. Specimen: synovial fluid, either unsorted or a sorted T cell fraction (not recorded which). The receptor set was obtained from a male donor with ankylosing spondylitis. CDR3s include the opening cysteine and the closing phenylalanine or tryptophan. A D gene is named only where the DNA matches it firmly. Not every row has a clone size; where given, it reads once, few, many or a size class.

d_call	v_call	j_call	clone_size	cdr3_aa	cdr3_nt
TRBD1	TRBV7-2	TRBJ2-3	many	CASSQIRTGATDTQYF	TGTGCCAGCAGCCAGATTCGGACAGGGGCCACAGATACGCAGTATTTT
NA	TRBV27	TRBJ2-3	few	CASSFYLTGTDTQYF	TGTGCCAGCAGTTTTTATCTTACCGGCACAGATACGCAGTATTTT
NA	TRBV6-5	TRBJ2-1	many	CASSYSSGSLGNEQFF	TGTGCCAGCAGTTACTCGTCAGGGAGCTTGGGGAATGAGCAGTTCTTC
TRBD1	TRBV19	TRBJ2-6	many	CASSHTGGRSGANVLTF	TGTGCCAGTAGTCATACAGGGGGCCGGTCTGGGGCCAACGTCCTGACTTTC
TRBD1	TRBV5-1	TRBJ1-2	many	CASSSLQGTNYGYTF	TGCGCCAGCAGCTCTTTACAGGGGACTAACTATGGCTACACCTTC
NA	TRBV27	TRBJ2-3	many	CASSLGPGTDTQYF	TGTGCCAGCAGTTTGGGTCCAGGGACAGATACGCAGTATTTT
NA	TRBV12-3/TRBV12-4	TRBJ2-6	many	CASSPVTGANVLTF	TGTGCCAGCAGTCCAGTTACAGGGGCCAACGTCCTGACTTTC
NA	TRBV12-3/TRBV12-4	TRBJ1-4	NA	CASSQTAGGLGKLFF	TGTGCCAGCAGCCAAACGGCTGGGGGCTTGGGAAAACTGTTTTTT
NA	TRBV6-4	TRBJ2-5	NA	CASSQTTGAPEYF	TGTGCCAGCAGCCAAACGACGGGGGCCCCCGAGTACTTC
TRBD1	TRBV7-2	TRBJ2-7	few	CASSRDRDMAEQYF	TGTGCCAGCAGCCGCGACAGGGATATGGCCGAGCAGTACTTC
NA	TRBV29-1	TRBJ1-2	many	CSVMKEYGYTF	TGCAGCGTCATGAAGGAGTATGGCTACACCTTC
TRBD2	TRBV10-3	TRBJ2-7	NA	CAISVGLTSGPSYEQYF	TGTGCCATCAGTGTAGGTCTGACTAGCGGGCCATCCTACGAGCAGTACTTC
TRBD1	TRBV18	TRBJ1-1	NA	CASSEQGRDTEAFF	TGTGCCAGCTCGGAACAGGGGAGGGACACTGAAGCTTTCTTT
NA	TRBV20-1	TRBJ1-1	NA	CSARVAGRRPVMNTEAFF	TGCAGTGCTAGAGTGGCAGGGCGAAGACCCGTAATGAACACTGAAGCTTTCTTT
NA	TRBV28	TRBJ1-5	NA	CASRRGRVGNQPQHF	TGTGCCAGCCGCCGGGGGCGAGTGGGCAATCAGCCCCAGCATTTT
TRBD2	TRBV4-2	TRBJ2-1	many	CASSQDPGGYNEQFF	TGTGCCAGCAGCCAAGATCCGGGGGGGTACAATGAGCAGTTCTTC
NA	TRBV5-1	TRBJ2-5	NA	CASSLAGITGETQYF	TGCGCCAGCAGCTTGGCCGGGATAACGGGAGAGACCCAGTACTTC
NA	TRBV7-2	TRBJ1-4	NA	CASSLRVSEKLFF	TGTGCCAGCAGCTTGCGGGTATCGGAAAAACTGTTTTTT
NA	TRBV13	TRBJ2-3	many	CASSLGPFTDTQYF	TGTGCCAGCAGCTTAGGCCCCTTCACAGATACGCAGTATTTT